The 27 T cell receptor beta chains below all came from one sample that was sequenced in a study of cytomegalovirus exposure and HLA in healthy donors (dated 2017 in TCRdb). The library was built by means of the immunoSEQ multiplex PCR assay. Entries here come from immuneACCESS through TCRdb and include only in-frame sequences with V and J called. Some clones fail to appear in such tables; in the studies checked, an unresolved V gene covers under half of the shortfall, and the cause of the remainder is unknown. Present in this sample are about 64,000 clones, about 91% of which were seen just once. 1.3% of the sample is held by the ten biggest clonotypes. The sequencing sample was made of PBMCs. The receptors derive from a woman aged 18-35 years in good health and CMV-seronegative.

This clone was counted once. One junction end does not reproduce the germline sequence, and a read error may be involved. The rearrangement joins TRBV20-1 to TRBJ1-3, with D possibly being TRBD1 (5 bases). Germline CDR1 reads DFQATT; CDR2 reads SNEGSKA (reference sequence). The CDR3 contains 11 residues. The CDR3 DNA follows: TGCAGTGCTATTGGGGCTTCCTCTCGGATTTTT. Translating it yields CSAIGASSRIF.

This chain connects TRBV7-2 to TRBJ1-1; D is unresolved. This CDR3 comprises 14 residues. The V and J ends lost 5 bases and 1 base respectively, with 11 bases between them. Germline CDR1 and CDR2: SGHTA and FQGNSA. DNA of the CDR3: TGTGCCAGCAGCGACAATAGGTGGAACACTGAAGCTTTCTTT. Translation: CASSDNRWNTEAFF.

V usage is TRBV11-3 and J usage is TRBJ2-1; D gene ambiguous. V was trimmed by 2 bases and J by 1 base, leaving 3 bases between them. This CDR3 has 13 amino acids. Germline V CDR1 and CDR2: SGHNT, YENEEA. The CDR3 loop reads CASSLISYNEQFF. As DNA, the CDR3 is TGTGCCAGCAGCTTAATATCCTACAATGAGCAGTTCTTC.

The chain employs TRBV4-1 and TRBJ1-2; D call uncertain. There are 14 residues in the CDR3. CDR1 is MGHRA and CDR2 is YSYEKL in the germline V gene. Trimming stripped 1 base from V and 5 bases from J, with 11 bases between. The CDR3 DNA is TGCGCCAGCAGCCAAGTTGTGGCGGCTTATGGCTACACCTTC. Translated: CASSQVVAAYGYTF.

CDR3 in amino acids: CASSQGLGTAYGYTF. In nucleotides, the CDR3 is TGCGCCAGCAGCCAAGGCCTCGGGACAGCCTATGGCTACACCTTC. The V call is TRBV4-3, the J call TRBJ1-2; TRBD1 matches 7 bases. Trimming cost V 1 base and J 4 bases; bases outside gene matches: 6. Per germline, CDR1 LGHNA and CDR2 YSLEER. CDR3 length equals 15 residues.

The J gene is TRBJ1-1, the V gene TRBV11-3, with unresolved D. The ends were cut back, 3 bases at V and 10 bases at J, with 6 bases in the middle. In germline, CDR1 is SGHNT, CDR2 YENEEA. The CDR3 covers 10 residues. The CDR3 DNA sequence: TGTGCCAGCAGCTTGCTGCGAGCTTTCTTT. Its translation is CASSLLRAFF.

The rearrangement links TRBV19 to TRBJ1-1; D is unclear. This CDR3 is 13 amino acids long. Trimming left V 5 bases short and J 2 bases short, with 9 bases between. In germline, CDR1 is LNHDA, CDR2 SQIVND (reference sequence). The CDR3 is CASSADSNTEAFF. The CDR3 coding sequence is TGTGCCAGTAGTGCAGACTCAAACACTGAAGCTTTCTTT.

In nucleotides, the CDR3 is TGTGCCAGCAGCCCTGGTAGGGGCAGTACCTTC. Its translation is CASSPGRGSTF. V is TRBV7-2 and J is TRBJ1-2; D possibly corresponds to TRBD1 (5 bases). Germline lookup yields CDR1 SGHTA and CDR2 FQGNSA. Trimming took 5 bases from V and 14 from J, leaving 15 bases between them. The CDR3 covers 11 residues.

The CDR3 DNA is TGTGCCAGCAGGAGCGGGGGCACTGAAGCTTTCTTT. Translation: CASRSGGTEAFF. This chain links TRBV28 with TRBJ1-1; perhaps TRBD1 as D (5 bases). The CDR3 spans 12 residues. The germline CDR1 and CDR2 sequences are MDHEN and SYDVKM. Trimming took 6 bases from V and 4 from J, leaving 9 bases between them.

The chain couples TRBV28 to TRBJ1-2; tentative D call: TRBD1 (6 bases). Germline CDR1 and CDR2: MDHEN and SYDVKM. The CDR3 totals 13 residues. Trimming stripped 2 bases from V and 8 bases from J, with 12 bases between. CDR3 sequence: CASSLTGMGGYTF. In nucleotides, the CDR3 is TGTGCCAGCAGTTTAACAGGGATGGGGGGCTACACCTTC.

This chain connects TRBV6-5 to TRBJ1-2, with D possibly TRBD1 on 6 matching bases. Trimming cost V 6 bases and J 6 bases, with 17 bases left between them. From germline, CDR1 is MNHEY and CDR2 SVGAGI. CDR3 length equals 14 residues. The CDR3 coding sequence is TGTGCCAGCAGACGACTTGAGGGGGGGCATGGCTACACCTTC. Protein sequence: CASRRLEGGHGYTF.

The genes are TRBV6-5 and TRBJ1-1; D uncertain. Trimming shortened V by 3 bases and J by 9 bases, and 8 bases separated the two germline ends. The CDR3 totals 11 residues. CDR1 and CDR2 from the germline V gene are MNHEY and SVGAGI. CDR3 coding DNA: TGTGCCAGCAGTTATTCGGGAAAAGCTTTCTTT. Residues: CASSYSGKAFF.

Here the CDR3 DNA reads TGTGCCAGCGGGTGGGGGGGGCCCTCCCAAGAGACCCAGTACTTC. The encoded protein is CASGWGGPSQETQYF. The chain recombines TRBV11-2 with TRBJ2-5; a possible D gene is TRBD2 (7 bases). The germline CDR1 and CDR2 sequences are SGHAT and FQNNGV. There are 15 residues in the CDR3. V lost 8 bases, J lost 1 base, and 17 bases lay in between.

The rearrangement links TRBV9 to TRBJ2-7; 9 bases align to TRBD2. CDR1 is SGDLS and CDR2 is YYNGEE in the germline V gene. V shed 0 bases and J 4 bases; nucleotides not matched to a gene: 5. The CDR3 length is 15 residues. This CDR3 reads CASSVDLAGYYEQYF. DNA for the CDR3: TGTGCCAGCAGCGTAGACCTAGCGGGATATTACGAGCAGTACTTC.

Only one count was recorded for this clone. The genes are TRBV28 and TRBJ2-5; TRBD2 matches at 9 bases. The CDR3 is 14 residues long. The V segment lost 4 bases and the J segment 5 bases; nucleotides outside the gene matches: 5. Germline V lookup: CDR1 MDHEN, CDR2 SYDVKM. The CDR3 DNA reads TGTGCCAGCAGTTGGGCGGGGGGGCCGGAGACCCAGTACTTC. Amino acid sequence: CASSWAGGPETQYF.

This sequence joins TRBV5-1 and TRBJ2-3, with 7 bases matching TRBD1. V lost 4 bases, J lost 2 bases, and 4 bases stayed unmatched. CDR1 and CDR2 (germline): SGHRS, YFSETQ. The CDR3 length is 14 residues. CDR3 loop: CASSLGTATDTQYF. The CDR3 bases are TGCGCCAGCAGCCTTGGGACAGCCACAGATACGCAGTATTTT.

The chain links TRBV11-2 to TRBJ2-1, with D possibly being TRBD1 (5 bases). Deletions cut 1 base from V and 3 bases from J, with 10 bases between. CDR1 and CDR2 (germline): SGHAT, FQNNGV. The CDR3 is 15 residues long. DNA of the CDR3: TGTGCCAGCAGCTTAGGGCAGGGATACTACAATGAGCAGTTCTTC. This gives the protein CASSLGQGYYNEQFF.

V and J are TRBV7-3 and TRBJ1-1; 7 nucleotides agree with TRBD1. The CDR3 has 15 residues. The germline gives CDR1 SGHTA, CDR2 FQGTGA. Trimming cost V 5 bases and J 1 base; bases outside gene matches: 7. The CDR3 region has the DNA TGTGCCAGCAGCCTCACCGGGACAGCGAACACTGAAGCTTTCTTT. This sequence encodes CASSLTGTANTEAFF.

The chain uses TRBV21-1 and TRBJ1-1; TRBD1 is the table's D call, not checked against the DNA. TRBV21-1 is a documented pseudogene. The CDR3 totals 13 residues. CDR3: CASSVKGGTEAFF. The CDR3 DNA reads TGTGCCAGCAGCGTAAAAGGGGGCACTGAAGCTTTCTTT.

This clone has a single count. The CDR3 here is CASSLGAGNYGYTF. The CDR3 DNA reads TGTGCCAGCAGCTTGGGGGCAGGGAACTATGGCTACACCTTC. The chain joins TRBV5-4 to TRBJ1-2; possibly TRBD1 for D (5 bases). This CDR3 has 14 residues. Germline CDR1 is SGHNT and CDR2 is YYREEE (reference sequence). Trimming cost V 0 bases and J 2 bases, with 8 bases left between them.

The chain combines TRBV2 with TRBJ2-1; 8 nucleotides line up with TRBD1. Per germline, CDR1 SNHLY and CDR2 FYNNEI. The trim removed 4 bases at V and 9 bases at J, leaving 2 bases unmatched. The CDR3 has 12 amino acids. The CDR3 DNA sequence: TGTGCCAGCAGTGTCGGACAGGGTGAGCAGTTCTTC. Translating gives CASSVGQGEQFF.

The J gene is TRBJ1-2, the V gene TRBV18, with a possible D match to TRBD1 (5 bases). V lost 2 bases to trimming and J lost 6 bases, with 13 bases between them. The CDR3 runs 14 residues. Germline V gives CDR1 KGHSH, CDR2 LQKENI. The chain's CDR3 is CASSPKLGLDGYTF. The CDR3, as DNA: TGTGCCAGCTCACCAAAGTTGGGACTTGATGGCTACACCTTC.

The chain carries TRBV6-1 and TRBJ2-1; D possibly corresponds to TRBD1 (6 bases). V was cut by 2 bases and J by 6 bases, with 11 bases left in between. Germline values: CDR1 MNHNS, CDR2 SASEGT. This CDR3 is built from 14 residues. The CDR3 is CASSEPGVGNEQFF. The CDR3 coding sequence is TGTGCCAGCAGTGAACCAGGGGTGGGCAATGAGCAGTTCTTC.

The chain uses TRBV4-1 and TRBJ2-7, with 7 nucleotides matching TRBD1. V lost 3 bases and J lost 1; bases outside the gene matches: 3. Germline CDR1 is MGHRA and CDR2 is YSYEKL. The CDR3 contains 14 residues. CDR3 bases: TGCGCCAGCAGCCACCCGGACAGGTCCTACGAGCAGTACTTC. Residues: CASSHPDRSYEQYF.

V and J are TRBV15 and TRBJ2-3; D unclear. Trimming cost V 4 bases and J 4 bases, with 6 bases left between them. Germline loops: CDR1 LNHNV, CDR2 YYDKDF (reference sequence). The CDR3 totals 12 residues. CDR3 DNA: TGTGCCACCAGCAACCCGGCAGATACGCAGTATTTT. Encoded protein: CATSNPADTQYF.

V usage is TRBV7-9 and J usage is TRBJ2-7, with 8 bases that match TRBD1. The V gene end was trimmed by 2 bases and the J gene end by 7 bases; junction bases not matched to a gene: 4. The CDR3 runs 13 residues. The germline gives CDR1 SEHNR, CDR2 FQNEAQ (reference sequence). The DNA for the CDR3 is TGTGCCAGCAGCTTACAGGGGGCGGGGGAGCAGTACTTC. Translation gives CASSLQGAGEQYF.

In the case of this clone: Other DNA sequences in this sample translate to the same CDR3. The chain has TRBV7-9 and TRBJ2-5; no clear D. The CDR3 is 13 amino acids. CDR1 and CDR2 (germline): SEHNR, FQNEAQ (reference sequence). V lost 1 base to trimming and J lost 3 bases, with 6 bases between them. CDR3 amino acids: CASSLGPEETQYF. The CDR3 region has the DNA TGTGCCAGCAGCTTAGGGCCAGAAGAGACCCAGTACTTC.